This T cell receptor (beta chain) was found in a study of T cells in tumors after PD-1 blockade. TCRdb's table, derived via immunoSEQ multiplex PCR, lists solely in-frame clones and lacks some. The sample carries roughly 50,000 clones, 81% recorded once. This clone is a singleton in its sample. This clonotype originated in a human donor with basal cell carcinoma. The input for sequencing was PBMCs, taken before anti-PD-1 treatment.

This CDR3 is CASGFGTSGDTQYF. CDR3 nucleotides: TGTGCTAGTGGTTTTGGGACTAGCGGAGATACGCAGTATTTT. The chain uses TRBV12-5 and TRBJ2-3, with 11 bases matching TRBD2. CDR3 size: 14 residues. The V segment lost 3 bases and the J segment 5 bases; nucleotides outside the gene matches: 1. Germline values: CDR1 LGHNT, CDR2 FRNRAP.